This section outlines one T cell receptor (beta chain) sequence together with its context. Antigen: not known. The CDR3 is 15 residues long. Trimming shortened V by 4 bases and J by 7 bases, and 19 bases separated the two germline ends. CDR1 MNHEY and CDR2 SVGAGI come from the germline V gene. Only in-frame clones appear in the TCRdb table, and some are missing; sequencing was by immunoSEQ multiplex PCR. This repertoire shows about 78,000 clones, approximately 84% found once; its top ten account for about 18%. The sample is drawn from a study of identifying expanded T cells in peripheral blood. Study conclusions and caveats: Across healthy donors, higher total template counts meant significantly greater roughly 2-week count variance.

Healthy donors had no documented immune events, such as infections, while sampled. The sequence was collected from a person aged 18 to 70 in good health. V gene TRBV6-5 combines with J gene TRBJ1-2; D gene uncertain. Sequencing input: blood. This chain's CDR3 is CASSSDGVERGGYTF. The CDR3 DNA follows: TGTGCCAGCAGTTCTGACGGAGTTGAGCGGGGTGGCTACACCTTC.